The subject of this entry is one T cell receptor beta chain. This sample was taken from a study of blood T cell repertoires in COVID-19. Background on the study: Collection of acute and convalescent COVID-19 samples took place in the United States, Italy and Spain. Nucleic acid was either cDNA or gDNA, and it came from T cells, B-cell-depleted T cells, or PBMCs.

Sequencing used immunoSEQ multiplex PCR; TCRdb keeps in-frame clones, though not all of them. The data show hundreds of thousands of clones, about 89% seen once. The trim removed 3 bases at V and 5 bases at J, leaving 13 bases unmatched. From germline, CDR1 is SNHLY and CDR2 FYNNEI. The CDR3 extends over 16 amino acids. The sequence came from a woman aged 50 to 60 with COVID-19, enrolled during active disease. Sequencing was done on a sample of peripheral blood. This chain connects TRBV2 to TRBJ2-7; 7 nucleotides agree with TRBD1. For the CDR3, the DNA is TGTGCCAGCAGTGATGGGACAGTAACAGACCTCGACGAGCAGTACTTC. Translating it yields CASSDGTVTDLDEQYF.